Below, 24 T cell receptor beta chains from the same sample are listed, as sequenced in a study of shared clonotypes between healthy human individuals. Naive CD8 cells comprised CD45RO-negative, CCR7-positively selected cells, excluding terminally differentiated effector memory CD45RA+ cells. Using immunoSEQ multiplex PCR, the repertoire was profiled, and TCRdb retains in-frame clones only, with some absent. This sample carries about 2.1 million clones, about 93% of them seen once, and the ten largest clones take over 1.5%. The specimen was naive CD8+ T cells from PBMCs. These receptors all stem from a man between 18 and 29 years old in good health. Some clones in this sample may be carry-over from other donors' samples.

Comment on this clone: Other DNA sequences in the sample encode the same CDR3. This chain links TRBV28 with TRBJ2-2; D perhaps matches TRBD2 (5 bases). The germline gives CDR1 MDHEN, CDR2 SYDVKM. Trimming removed 5 bases from V and 0 bases from J, with 7 bases in between. CDR3 length: 14 residues. CDR3 bases: TGTGCCAGCAGTCCGGGGTCGAACACCGGGGAGCTGTTTTTT. Protein: CASSPGSNTGELFF. The full variable domain, with the rest looked up from reference TRBV28 and TRBJ2-2, is DVKVTQSSRYLVKRTGEKVFLECVQDMDHENMFWYRQDPGLGLRLIYFSYDVKMKEKGDIPEGYSVSREKKERFSLILESASTNQTSMYLCASSPGSNTGELFFGEGSRLTVL.

The chain is built from TRBV11-2 and TRBJ2-1; possible D gene TRBD1, 5 bases. The CDR3 loop spans 15 amino acids. The germline V gene has CDR1 SGHAT and CDR2 FQNNGV. Trimming stripped 5 bases from V and 5 bases from J, with 16 bases between. CDR3 amino acids: CASSIRQTVDNEQFF. CDR3 coding DNA: TGTGCCAGCAGCATAAGACAGACAGTAGACAATGAGCAGTTCTTC.

The genes are TRBV29-1 and TRBJ1-1; D possibly corresponds to TRBD1 (5 bases). Per the germline V gene, CDR1 is SQVTM and CDR2 is ANQGSEA. CDR3 length: 12 residues. V was pared by 1 base and J by 6 bases, with 9 bases between. CDR3 sequence: CSVEARGAEAFF. CDR3 nucleotides: TGCAGCGTTGAAGCCCGGGGCGCTGAAGCTTTCTTT.

A single count supports this clone. The chain uses TRBV7-9 and TRBJ2-5; maybe TRBD2 (6 bases). The germline gives CDR1 SEHNR, CDR2 FQNEAQ (reference sequence). V was shortened by 3 bases and J by 0 bases, with 14 bases between the two germline ends. The CDR3 is made up of 16 amino acids. CDR3 sequence: CASSFPTRLYQETQYF. The CDR3 bases are TGTGCCAGCAGCTTCCCGACTAGACTGTACCAAGAGACCCAGTACTTC.

This clone was seen once. For the CDR3, the DNA is TGTGCCAGCAGCTTGATCTTCCCCGGAAACACCATATATTTT. Translation gives CASSLIFPGNTIYF. The rearrangement uses TRBV7-9 and TRBJ1-3, with D unresolved. Per the germline V gene, CDR1 is SEHNR and CDR2 is FQNEAQ (reference sequence). The V and J ends lost 3 bases and 4 bases respectively, with 10 bases between them. CDR3 size: 14 residues.

A remark on this clone: The same CDR3 is also encoded by other DNA sequences in this sample. This sequence joins TRBV27 and TRBJ2-1; D is uncertain. V lost 3 bases and J 5 bases, leaving 8 bases between the germline ends. The V gene's germline CDR1 is MNHEY and CDR2 SMNVEV (reference sequence). The CDR3 runs to 13 residues. DNA for the CDR3: TGTGCCAGCAGTTTCGGACGTAACAATGAGCAGTTCTTC. This translates into CASSFGRNNEQFF.

To note about this clone: Other nucleotide sequences from this sample produce the same CDR3. This rearrangement joins TRBV27 to TRBJ1-5, with D perhaps matching TRBD1 (5 bases). The germline gives CDR1 MNHEY, CDR2 SMNVEV (reference sequence). The CDR3 spans 14 residues. The V and J ends lost 4 bases and 2 bases respectively, with 9 bases between them. CDR3 bases: TGTGCCAGCAGTTCCGGGGGGGGCAATCAGCCCCAGCATTTT. It specifies CASSSGGGNQPQHF.

V gene TRBV5-5 combines with J gene TRBJ2-7; TRBD2 might be the D (5 bases). V was pared by 0 bases and J by 4 bases, with 11 bases between. Per the germline V gene, CDR1 is SGHKS and CDR2 is YYEKEE (reference sequence). The CDR3 runs to 14 residues. CDR3 coding DNA: TGTGCCAGCAGCTTGGCCGGGTCGGGATACGAGCAGTACTTC. Amino acids: CASSLAGSGYEQYF.

The chain recombines TRBV9 with TRBJ2-1; no reliable D call. The CDR3 is 12 residues long. Germline V CDR1 and CDR2: SGDLS, YYNGEE. The V and J ends lost 1 base and 5 bases respectively, with 4 bases between them. CDR3 residues: CASSVPNNEQFF. The CDR3 nucleotides read TGTGCCAGCAGCGTACCCAACAATGAGCAGTTCTTC.

This CDR3 reads CASSQELAGALTRMETQYF. Written as DNA, the CDR3 is TGCGCCAGCAGCCAAGAGTTGGCAGGGGCTTTGACTAGGATGGAGACCCAGTACTTC. The chain carries TRBV4-3 and TRBJ2-5; D may match TRBD1 or TRBD2 (6 bases each). Per the germline V gene, CDR1 is LGHNA and CDR2 is YSLEER. This CDR3 is built from 19 residues. V lost 0 bases to trimming and J lost 5 bases, with 25 bases between them.

The rearrangement uses TRBV19 and TRBJ2-7; tentatively, D is TRBD2 (5 bases). With 5 bases removed from V and 6 bases from J, the gap between germline ends came to 26 bases. In germline, CDR1 is LNHDA, CDR2 SQIVND (reference sequence). The CDR3 is 17 residues long. CDR3 coding DNA: TGTGCCAGTAGTGCGGGCCCGCGGCGCGGTCACCCGGGCGAGCAGTACTTC. As protein: CASSAGPRRGHPGEQYF.

The chain is built from TRBV7-9 and TRBJ2-7; D tentatively reads TRBD1 or TRBD2 (5 bases each). Germline lookup yields CDR1 SEHNR and CDR2 FQNEAQ (reference sequence). The V gene lost 2 bases and the J gene lost 5 bases, with 16 bases spanning the gap. This CDR3 comprises 15 residues. The CDR3 DNA sequence: TGTGCCAGCAGCTTAAGTAATAGTGAGGGGAACGAGCAGTACTTC. Its protein is CASSLSNSEGNEQYF.

This chain joins TRBV5-1 and TRBJ2-2; 10 bases fit TRBD1. Germline lookup yields CDR1 SGHRS and CDR2 YFSETQ. V lost 4 bases and J lost 4; bases outside the gene matches: 7. The CDR3 length is 16 residues. Written as DNA, the CDR3 is TGCGCCAGCAGCCCTAGACGGACAGGGGGCACCGGGGAGCTGTTTTTT. Its translation: CASSPRRTGGTGELFF.

J is TRBJ2-2 and V is TRBV4-3; D gene unclear. Trimming removed 0 bases from V and 0 bases from J, with 11 bases in between. The CDR3 contains 17 residues. In germline, CDR1 is LGHNA, CDR2 YSLEER. CDR3 nucleotides: TGCGCCAGCAGCCAAGATCTCCGGTTTTCGAACACCGGGGAGCTGTTTTTT. It specifies CASSQDLRFSNTGELFF.

This clone was detected only once. The chain couples TRBV15 to TRBJ1-4; TRBD1 might be the D (5 bases). The ends were cut back, 5 bases at V and 2 bases at J, with 12 bases in the middle. Per germline, CDR1 LNHNV and CDR2 YYDKDF (reference sequence). This CDR3 has 15 residues. CDR3 sequence (DNA): TGTGCCACCAGCGATCGTCCAGGGACTAATGAAAAACTGTTTTTT. It translates to CATSDRPGTNEKLFF.

The chain links TRBV27 to TRBJ1-2, with D unclear. Deletions cut 6 bases from V and 4 bases from J, with 18 bases between. Germline V lookup: CDR1 MNHEY, CDR2 SMNVEV (reference sequence). The CDR3 spans 15 residues. CDR3: CASSLHVPGSYGYTF. The CDR3 nucleotides are TGTGCCAGCAGCCTACACGTGCCTGGGAGCTATGGCTACACCTTC.

The rearrangement uses TRBV30 and TRBJ1-6; TRBD1 matches 7 bases. Germline CDR1 is GTSNPN and CDR2 is SVGIG (reference sequence). Trimming removed 8 bases from V and 8 bases from J; junction bases left unmatched: 6. The CDR3 runs 12 residues. The CDR3 nucleotides read TGTGCCGGGACAGAACTGTATTCACCCCTCCACTTT. Residues: CAGTELYSPLHF.

CDR3 sequence: CASSHRVGRNNNEQFF. The CDR3 region has the DNA TGTGCCAGCAGCCACCGGGTCGGGAGAAATAACAATGAGCAGTTCTTC. The chain has TRBV5-4 and TRBJ2-1; a possible D gene is TRBD2 (6 bases). Germline values: CDR1 SGHNT, CDR2 YYREEE (reference sequence). CDR3 length: 16 amino acids. The V end was cut by 4 bases, the J end by 5 bases, with 19 bases between.

The V call is TRBV28, the J call TRBJ2-7; 7 bases fit TRBD1. The V gene's germline CDR1 is MDHEN and CDR2 SYDVKM. V was pared by 6 bases and J by 6 bases, with 11 bases of the junction left unmatched. This CDR3 has 14 amino acids. CDR3: CASSPGQEYGEQYF. The CDR3 coding sequence is TGTGCCAGCAGCCCAGGACAGGAATATGGCGAGCAGTACTTC.

This clone came up a few times. The chain employs TRBV2 and TRBJ1-1; D unresolved. The V gene lost 6 bases and the J gene lost 1 base, with 3 bases spanning the gap. CDR3 size: 11 residues. Germline CDR1 reads SNHLY; CDR2 reads FYNNEI. Here the CDR3 reads CASRENTEAFF. As DNA, the CDR3 is TGTGCCAGCAGAGAGAACACTGAAGCTTTCTTT.

The chain recombines TRBV6-6 with TRBJ1-6; D not certain. This CDR3 has 14 amino acids. The germline V gene has CDR1 MNHNY and CDR2 SVGAGI (reference sequence). Trimming took off 2 bases at V and 5 bases at J, with 7 bases between the two ends. The CDR3 DNA follows: TGTGCCAGCAGTTACGGGCTCGATAATTCACCCCTCCACTTT. Translation: CASSYGLDNSPLHF.

The chain has TRBV28 and TRBJ2-7, with D perhaps matching TRBD1 (5 bases). This CDR3 contains 13 residues. CDR1 and CDR2 (germline): MDHEN, SYDVKM. V was shortened by 5 bases and J by 3 bases, with 11 bases between the two germline ends. CDR3 sequence: CASSVGRGYEQYF. CDR3 DNA sequence: TGTGCCAGCAGTGTAGGTAGGGGCTACGAGCAGTACTTC.

The V call is TRBV5-6, the J call TRBJ2-7, with a tentative D call TRBD2 (6 bases). The length of the CDR3 is 12 residues. From germline, CDR1 is SGHDT and CDR2 YYEEEE. V was pared by 4 bases and J by 7 bases, with 12 bases between. Here the CDR3 DNA reads TGTGCCAGCAGCGCGGGACGGAAAGAGCAGTACTTC. It specifies CASSAGRKEQYF. The full variable domain, its missing parts supplied by reference TRBV5-6 and TRBJ2-7, is DAGVTQSPTHLIKTRGQQVTLRCSPKSGHDTVSWYQQALGQGPQFIFQYYEEEERQRGNFPDRFSGHQFPNYSSELNVNALLLGDSALYLCASSAGRKEQYFGPGTRLTVT.

The V gene is TRBV19, the J gene TRBJ1-5; 7 nucleotides agree with TRBD1. The germline CDR1 and CDR2 sequences are LNHDA and SQIVND (reference sequence). The trim removed 4 bases at V and 2 bases at J, leaving 11 bases unmatched. The CDR3 loop spans 17 amino acids. This CDR3 is CASSTHKQDRRNQPQHF. CDR3 DNA sequence: TGTGCCAGTAGTACCCATAAGCAGGACAGGCGCAATCAGCCCCAGCATTTT.